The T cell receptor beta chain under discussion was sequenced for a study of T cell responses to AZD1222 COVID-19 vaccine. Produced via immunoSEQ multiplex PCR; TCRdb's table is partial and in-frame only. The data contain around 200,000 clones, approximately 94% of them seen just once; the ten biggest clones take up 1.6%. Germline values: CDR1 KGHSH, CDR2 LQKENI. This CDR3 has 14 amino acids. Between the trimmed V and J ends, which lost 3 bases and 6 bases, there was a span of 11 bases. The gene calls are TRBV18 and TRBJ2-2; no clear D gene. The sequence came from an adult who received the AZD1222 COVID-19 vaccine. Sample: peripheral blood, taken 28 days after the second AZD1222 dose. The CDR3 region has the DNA TGTGCCAGCTCACCGGATAACAGAGCCGGGGAGCTGTTTTTT. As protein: CASSPDNRAGELFF.